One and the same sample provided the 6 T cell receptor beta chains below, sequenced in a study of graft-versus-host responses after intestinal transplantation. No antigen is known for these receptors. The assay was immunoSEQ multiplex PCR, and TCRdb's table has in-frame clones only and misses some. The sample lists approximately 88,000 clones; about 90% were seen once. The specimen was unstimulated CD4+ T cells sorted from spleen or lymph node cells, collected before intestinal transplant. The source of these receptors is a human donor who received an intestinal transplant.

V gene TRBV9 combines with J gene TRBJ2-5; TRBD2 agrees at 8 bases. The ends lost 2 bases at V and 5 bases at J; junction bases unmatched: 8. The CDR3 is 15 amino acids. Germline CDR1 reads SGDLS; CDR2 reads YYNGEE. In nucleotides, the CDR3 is TGTGCCAGCAGCGTCGGAAGCGGGGGATGGGAGACCCAGTACTTC. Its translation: CASSVGSGGWETQYF.

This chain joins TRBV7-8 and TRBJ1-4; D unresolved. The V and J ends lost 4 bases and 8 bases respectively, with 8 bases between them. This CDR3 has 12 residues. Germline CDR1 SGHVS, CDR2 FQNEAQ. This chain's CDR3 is CASSSPGEKLFF. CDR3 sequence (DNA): TGTGCCAGCAGCTCTCCCGGGGAAAAACTGTTTTTT.

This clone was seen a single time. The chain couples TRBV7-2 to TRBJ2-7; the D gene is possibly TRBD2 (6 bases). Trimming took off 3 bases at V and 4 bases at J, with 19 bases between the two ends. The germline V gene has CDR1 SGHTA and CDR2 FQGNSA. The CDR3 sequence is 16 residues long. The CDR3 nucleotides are TGTGCCAGCAGCTTTTTGCACCGCCTACTAGCTTACGAGCAGTACTTC. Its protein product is CASSFLHRLLAYEQYF.

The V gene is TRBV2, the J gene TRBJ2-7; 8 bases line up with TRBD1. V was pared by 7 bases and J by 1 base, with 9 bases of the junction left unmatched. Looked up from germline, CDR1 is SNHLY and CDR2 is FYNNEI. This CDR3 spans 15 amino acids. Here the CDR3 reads CASKPLDRGSYEQYF. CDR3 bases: TGTGCCAGCAAACCCCTCGACAGGGGATCCTACGAGCAGTACTTC.

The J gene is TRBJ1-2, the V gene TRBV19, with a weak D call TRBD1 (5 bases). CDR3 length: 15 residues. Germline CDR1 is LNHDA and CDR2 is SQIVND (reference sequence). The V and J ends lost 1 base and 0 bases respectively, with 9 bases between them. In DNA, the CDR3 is TGTGCCAGTAGTATAGCTGGCAGGGCTAACTATGGCTACACCTTC. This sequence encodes CASSIAGRANYGYTF. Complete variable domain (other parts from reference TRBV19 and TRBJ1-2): DGGITQSPKYLFRKEGQNVTLSCEQNLNHDAMYWYRQDPGQGLRLIYYSQIVNDFQKGDIAEGYSVSREKKESFPLTVTSAQKNPTAFYLCASSIAGRANYGYTFGSGTRLTVV.

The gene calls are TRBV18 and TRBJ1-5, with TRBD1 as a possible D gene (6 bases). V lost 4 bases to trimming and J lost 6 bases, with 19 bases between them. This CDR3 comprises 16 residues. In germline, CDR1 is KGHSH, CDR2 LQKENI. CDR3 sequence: CASSLPYRDGTQPQHF. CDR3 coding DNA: TGTGCCAGCTCACTACCCTACAGGGATGGGACTCAGCCCCAGCATTTT.